Each of the 17 T cell receptor beta chains below was sequenced from the same sample in a study of shared clonotypes between healthy human individuals. This table comes from immunoSEQ multiplex PCR, and its TCRdb copy is limited to in-frame clones, with some not included. Of about 2.4 million clones listed, approximately 94% are singletons. The sequencing sample was made of naive CD4+ T cells from PBMCs. Subset specified: CD45RA+ positively selected. The receptors shown here come from a young man in good health. Some clones in this sample may be carry-over from other donors' samples.

The chain uses TRBV16 and TRBJ1-5, with D perhaps matching TRBD1 (6 bases). Germline V gene data show CDR1 as KGHSY and CDR2 as FQNENV. The germline V and J ends were trimmed by 1 base and 0 bases, with 7 bases remaining between them. CDR3 length equals 15 residues. The CDR3 DNA sequence: TGTGCCAGCAGCCAATTCAGGGGTAGCAATCAGCCCCAGCATTTT. It yields the protein CASSQFRGSNQPQHF.

V and J are TRBV7-2 and TRBJ2-2; the D is unclear. The CDR3 length is 14 residues. Trimming left V 1 base short and J 6 bases short, with 9 bases between. Germline lookup yields CDR1 SGHTA and CDR2 FQGNSA. The CDR3 loop is CASSLVGRPGELFF. CDR3 bases: TGTGCCAGCAGCTTAGTCGGACGTCCCGGGGAGCTGTTTTTT.

V usage is TRBV5-5 and J usage is TRBJ2-2; 8 bases map to TRBD1. There are 13 residues in the CDR3. Germline V lookup: CDR1 SGHKS, CDR2 YYEKEE (reference sequence). The V gene end was trimmed by 1 base and the J gene end by 10 bases; junction bases not matched to a gene: 3. The CDR3 loop is CASSLSGGEELFF. The CDR3 DNA is TGTGCCAGCAGCTTGTCAGGGGGCGAGGAGCTGTTTTTT.

The chain links TRBV6-1 to TRBJ1-5; 11 positions agree with TRBD1. This CDR3 spans 17 amino acids. Germline lookup yields CDR1 MNHNS and CDR2 SASEGT. J gave up 2 bases and V 3 bases, and 6 bases lay outside the gene matches. Here the CDR3 DNA reads TGTGCCAGCAGTGATAAGGACAGGGGGCTCCGCAATCAGCCCCAGCATTTT. Translating gives CASSDKDRGLRNQPQHF.

The CDR3 is CASRKDRANTGELFF. CDR3 coding DNA: TGTGCCAGCAGAAAAGACAGGGCGAACACCGGGGAGCTGTTTTTT. The V and J genes are TRBV7-2 and TRBJ2-2; TRBD1 aligns across 7 bases. The CDR3 loop spans 15 amino acids. V gave up 6 bases and J gave up 0 bases; unmatched junction bases: 4. Germline V gene sequence: CDR1 SGHTA, CDR2 FQGNSA.

This chain joins TRBV6-5 and TRBJ2-4; D is unclear. The CDR3 is 16 amino acids. Deletions cut 0 bases from V and 0 bases from J, with 9 bases between. Germline V gene data show CDR1 as MNHEY and CDR2 as SVGAGI. The CDR3 protein is CASSYSVSVAKNIQYF. The CDR3 DNA reads TGTGCCAGCAGTTACTCGGTGTCAGTAGCCAAAAACATTCAGTACTTC.

This chain links TRBV5-6 with TRBJ1-2; 7 bases match TRBD1. CDR3 length: 16 residues. Trimming removed 3 bases from V and 5 bases from J; junction bases left unmatched: 13. Germline V CDR1 and CDR2: SGHDT, YYEEEE. This CDR3 is CASSSTGRDSPYGYTF. CDR3 DNA sequence: TGTGCCAGCAGCTCGACCGGCCGGGACAGCCCGTATGGCTACACCTTC.

The chain carries TRBV4-2 and TRBJ2-2, with TRBD2 matching 14 bases. Losses at the gene ends were 5 bases for V and 7 bases for J; bases not matched to a gene: 6. Germline CDR1 is LGHNA and CDR2 is YNFKEQ. CDR3 size: 16 residues. The DNA of the CDR3 is TGTGCCAGCAGCAGGGGACTAGCGGGAGAGAACGGGGAGCTGTTTTTT. Its protein is CASSRGLAGENGELFF.

This sequence joins TRBV19 and TRBJ1-2; a weak D match, TRBD1 (5 bases). This CDR3 is 15 amino acids long. V lost 4 bases, J lost 4 bases, and 16 bases lay in between. Germline CDR1 reads LNHDA; CDR2 reads SQIVND (reference sequence). DNA of the CDR3: TGTGCCAGTAGTAGACCCGGGACGGCGCCCTATGGCTACACCTTC. Translation gives CASSRPGTAPYGYTF.

The genes are TRBV19 and TRBJ2-3; 14 bases agree with TRBD2. V dropped 4 bases and J dropped 3; count of bases not matched to a gene: 9. Germline V gene lookup returns CDR1 LNHDA and CDR2 SQIVND (reference sequence). This CDR3 region has 18 residues. CDR3 in amino acids: CASSSRPGLAGVTDTQYF. In nucleotides, the CDR3 is TGTGCCAGTAGTAGCCGCCCGGGACTAGCGGGAGTGACAGATACGCAGTATTTT.

This clone was detected a few times. The chain recombines TRBV28 with TRBJ1-1, with a tentative D call TRBD1 (5 bases). The CDR3 is made up of 14 amino acids. Germline assignment: CDR1 MDHEN and CDR2 SYDVKM. The germline V and J ends were trimmed by 5 bases and 5 bases, with 15 bases remaining between them. This chain's CDR3 is CASSPVGGVTEAFF. CDR3 bases: TGTGCCAGCAGTCCAGTTGGGGGTGTTACTGAAGCTTTCTTT.

This clone showed up just a few times. The gene calls are TRBV5-6 and TRBJ1-1, with a possible D match to TRBD1 (6 bases). The V end lost 1 base, the J end lost 1 base, and 14 bases lay between the germline ends. CDR1 is SGHDT, CDR2 YYEEEE, per germline. There are 16 residues in the CDR3. CDR3 in DNA: TGTGCCAGCAGCTTGTTCGGGGGCGCGTGGAACACTGAAGCTTTCTTT. Its protein product is CASSLFGGAWNTEAFF. The full variable domain, with the rest looked up from reference TRBV5-6 and TRBJ1-1, is DAGVTQSPTHLIKTRGQQVTLRCSPKSGHDTVSWYQQALGQGPQFIFQYYEEEERQRGNFPDRFSGHQFPNYSSELNVNALLLGDSALYLCASSLFGGAWNTEAFFGQGTRLTVV.

The chain has TRBV9 and TRBJ2-3; 8 nucleotides agree with TRBD2. This CDR3 region has 17 residues. The V and J ends lost 3 bases and 2 bases, in that order; junction bases with no gene match: 11. Germline V gene sequence: CDR1 SGDLS, CDR2 YYNGEE. The CDR3 loop reads CASSAGRTSRYTDTQYF. The CDR3, as DNA: TGTGCCAGCAGCGCCGGACGGACTAGCCGATACACAGATACGCAGTATTTT.

The chain carries TRBV2 and TRBJ1-5; D gene uncertain. Trimming took off 6 bases at V and 5 bases at J, with 20 bases between the two ends. CDR1 is SNHLY, CDR2 FYNNEI, per germline. The CDR3 consists of 16 residues. Here the CDR3 DNA reads TGTGCCAGCAGCGGAGGCCTAAACGGGAGAGATCAGCCCCAGCATTTT. Its translation: CASSGGLNGRDQPQHF. Filled out from reference TRBV2 and TRBJ1-5, the complete variable domain reads EPEVTQTPSHQVTQMGQEVILRCVPISNHLYFYWYRQILGQKVEFLVSFYNNEISEKSEIFDDQFSVERPDGSNFTLKIRSTKLEDSAMYFCASSGGLNGRDQPQHFGDGTRLSIL.

Of note for this clone: Distinct nucleotide sequences in the sample also encode this CDR3. The rearrangement joins TRBV5-1 to TRBJ2-3; TRBD2 agrees at 13 bases. CDR3 length: 16 residues. V trimming: 4 bases; J trimming: 0 bases; junction bases outside the gene matches: 2. In germline, CDR1 is SGHRS, CDR2 YFSETQ. CDR3 protein: CASSTGLAGSTDTQYF. CDR3 nucleotide sequence: TGCGCCAGCAGCACGGGACTAGCGGGGAGCACAGATACGCAGTATTTT.

CDR3 nucleotide sequence: TGTGCCAGCAGGCTCAGGGGGGCTGAGACCCAGTACTTC. Protein product: CASRLRGAETQYF. J is TRBJ2-5 and V is TRBV13; D might be TRBD1 (7 bases). V lost 6 bases, J lost 5 bases, and 13 bases lay in between. The CDR3 covers 13 residues. Germline values: CDR1 PRHDT, CDR2 FYEKMQ (reference sequence).

This clone was detected only once. The genes are TRBV10-1 and TRBJ2-7; TRBD2 aligns across 15 bases. The CDR3 consists of 15 residues. Germline V gene lookup returns CDR1 WNHNN and CDR2 SYGVQD (reference sequence). Losses at the gene ends were 5 bases for V and 4 bases for J; bases not matched to a gene: 3. CDR3 residues: CASSSGTSGRYEQYF. The CDR3 DNA sequence: TGCGCCAGCAGTTCGGGGACTAGCGGGAGGTACGAGCAGTACTTC.